Given below is one T cell receptor beta chain in context. As yet, its antigen is unknown. This table comes from immunoSEQ multiplex PCR, and its TCRdb copy is limited to in-frame clones, with some not included. The top ten hold about 3.7% of the sample, which has about 62,000 clones, approximately 80% seen once. The data were taken from a study of OX40 agonist ivuxolimab in advanced cancers. Overall study context: Patients receiving dose escalation had hepatocellular carcinoma, melanoma, renal cell or head and neck cancer. A history of anti-PD-1, anti-PD-L1 or anti-CTLA-4 therapy was acceptable, and approximately 41% had some. Partial responses were observed in three patients, of whom one had hepatocellular carcinoma and two had cutaneous melanoma.

The study, taken as a whole, reports: Among the lowest levels of clonal expansion were found in partial responders at 0.1-3.0 mg/kg.

This CDR3 is 12 amino acids long. Trimming cost V 8 bases and J 4 bases, with 8 bases left between them. The germline V gene encodes CDR1 MNHEY and CDR2 SMNVEV (reference sequence). The rearrangement uses TRBV27 and TRBJ2-2, with D perhaps matching TRBD2 (6 bases). The sample in question was CD4+ or CD8+ T cells sorted from blood, obtained in a trial of the OX40 agonist ivuxolimab. The source of this sequence is an adult with an advanced solid tumor such as melanoma, head and neck, liver or kidney cancer. The CDR3, as DNA: TGTGCCAGCGGGACTTCCACCGGGGAGCTGTTTTTT. This sequence encodes CASGTSTGELFF.